This T cell receptor (beta chain) was recovered during a study of T cell responses to AZD1222 COVID-19 vaccine. Study-level background: Pooling covered second doses at about 4 or about 12 weeks.

Broader study findings: Following two doses of AZD1222, Spike-specific TCR breadth and depth rose. Vaccine-associated CD4 TCRs spanned spike, dominant at 160-218 and 743-854.

Germline V gene lookup returns CDR1 MRHNA and CDR2 SNTAGT. The CDR3 covers 12 residues. V shed 2 bases and J shed 10 bases, with 10 bases lying between them. As regards this clone: Its antigen is currently unknown.

Profiled with immunoSEQ multiplex PCR; TCRdb holds only in-frame clones, not every one. The table has about 140,000 clones, 80% to 90% seen once. J is TRBJ2-3 and V is TRBV6-4; D gene uncertain. The sample in question was peripheral blood, obtained on day 0 of AZD1222 vaccination. The TCR comes from an adult in good health. CDR3 amino acids: CASSDGSASQYF. CDR3 DNA sequence: TGTGCCAGCAGTGACGGGTCGGCTTCGCAGTATTTT.